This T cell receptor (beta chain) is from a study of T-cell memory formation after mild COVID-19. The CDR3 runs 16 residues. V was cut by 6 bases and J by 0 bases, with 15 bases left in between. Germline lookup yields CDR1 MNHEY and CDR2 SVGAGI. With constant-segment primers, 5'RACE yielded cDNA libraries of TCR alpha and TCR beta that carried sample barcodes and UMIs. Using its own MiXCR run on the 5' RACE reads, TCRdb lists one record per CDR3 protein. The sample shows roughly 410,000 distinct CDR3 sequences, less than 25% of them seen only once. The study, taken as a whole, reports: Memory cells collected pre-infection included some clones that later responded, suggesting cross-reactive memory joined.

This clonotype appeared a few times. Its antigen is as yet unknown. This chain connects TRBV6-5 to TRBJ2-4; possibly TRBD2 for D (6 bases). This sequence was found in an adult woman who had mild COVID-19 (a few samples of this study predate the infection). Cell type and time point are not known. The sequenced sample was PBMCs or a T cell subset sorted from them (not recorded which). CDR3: CASSRLVTRAKNIQYF. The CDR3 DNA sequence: TGTGCCAGCAGCCGACTAGTCACGAGAGCCAAAAACATTCAGTACTTC.